This TCR beta chain was profiled in a study of blood T cell repertoires in COVID-19. This CDR3 comprises 14 residues. Germline V gene data show CDR1 as SGHTA and CDR2 as FQGNSA. The ends lost 0 bases at V and 5 bases at J; junction bases unmatched: 4. In the study's own analysis: For nucleated cells, counts were estimated from reference gene primer amplification. Here immunoSEQ multiplex PCR was the method, and the copy in TCRdb shows in-frame clones only, minus some. V and J calls and clone size follow that table, whereas D and trimming were derived from the DNA. The data contain around 110,000 clones, 75% to 95% of them singletons.

V gene TRBV7-2 combines with J gene TRBJ2-7, with 7 nucleotides matching TRBD2. The receptor was derived from a human donor with active COVID-19. The donor label of this sample is uncertain. Sequencing was carried out using peripheral blood. As DNA, the CDR3 is TGTGCCAGCAGCTTAGCCCGGACTAGTCACGAGCAGTACTTC. This codes for CASSLARTSHEQYF.